The table lists the clone carrying this T cell receptor (beta chain) with many counts. Its cognate antigen is unknown. Axillary draining lymph nodes of breast cancer patients supplied the node samples. The CDR3 is 14 residues long. CDR1 and CDR2 from the germline V gene are MNHEY and SVGAGI. V lost 4 bases to trimming and J lost 0 bases, with 10 bases between them. MiXCR, applied by TCRdb to the multiplex PCR reads, yields one record per CDR3 protein. The profile shows some 100,000 distinct CDR3 sequences, 20% to 25% of them singletons. The sample is drawn from a study of breast tumors, draining lymph nodes, adjacent tissues. Points from the study as a whole: The lymph node origin of tumor T cells was framed as consistent with a hypothesis, not demonstrated. Findings are consistent with lymph node origin and intratumoral expansion of most tumor T cells. Tumor repertoires ranked between lymph nodes and nontumor tissue in diversity, with V and J gene preferences. Tumor and nontumor repertoires were significantly more similar in luminal-like than in basal-like breast cancer.

The rearrangement uses TRBV6-5 and TRBJ2-7; unclear D gene. The sequenced material came from axillary lymph node tissue. This TCR was recovered from a female donor with breast cancer. Some clones in this sample may be carry-over from other donors' samples. DNA of the CDR3: TGTGCCAGCAGTTCCGAGGCGGCCTCCTACGAGCAGTACTTC. Translation gives CASSSEAASYEQYF.